This T cell receptor beta chain appears in the sequencing data of a study of radiation and T cells in renal cell carcinoma. In the study overall: Nephrectomy followed 15 Gy stereotactic body radiation by 4 weeks.

Time point here: blood 2 weeks post-SBRT. Documented treatment: 15 Gy SBRT to primary tumor, nephrectomy 4 weeks later. The V end was cut by 0 bases, the J end by 8 bases, with 13 bases between. Looked up from germline, CDR1 is LGHNA and CDR2 is YSLEER. The CDR3 is 14 amino acids. Profiling relied on immunoSEQ multiplex PCR, and the TCRdb table lists in-frame clones only, not all of them. The sample carries some 130,000 clones, over 75% recorded once. The chain combines TRBV4-3 with TRBJ1-2; tentatively, D is TRBD1 (5 bases). The material was blood, obtained from a patient whose treatment included radiotherapy and nephrectomy. This receptor was identified in a woman aged 55-69 years with renal cell carcinoma. The CDR3 bases are TGCGCCAGCAGCCAAGATGCGAGGGGTGGAGGCTACACCTTC. Translated, it gives CASSQDARGGGYTF.